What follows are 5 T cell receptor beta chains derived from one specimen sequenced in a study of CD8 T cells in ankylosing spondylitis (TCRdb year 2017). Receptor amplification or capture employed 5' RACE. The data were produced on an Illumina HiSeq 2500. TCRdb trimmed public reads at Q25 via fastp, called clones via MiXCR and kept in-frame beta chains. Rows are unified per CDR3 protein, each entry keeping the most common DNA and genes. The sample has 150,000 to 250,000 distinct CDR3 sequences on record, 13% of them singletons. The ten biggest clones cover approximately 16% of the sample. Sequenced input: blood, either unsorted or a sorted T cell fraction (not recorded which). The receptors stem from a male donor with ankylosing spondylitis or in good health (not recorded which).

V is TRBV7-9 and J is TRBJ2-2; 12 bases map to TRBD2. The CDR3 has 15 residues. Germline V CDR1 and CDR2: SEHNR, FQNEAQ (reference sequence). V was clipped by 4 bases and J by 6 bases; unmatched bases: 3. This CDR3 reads CASSSTSGSPGELFF. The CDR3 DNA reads TGTGCCAGCAGCTCGACTAGCGGGAGTCCCGGGGAGCTGTTTTTT. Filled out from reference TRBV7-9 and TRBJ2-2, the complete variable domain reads DTGVSQNPRHKITKRGQNVTFRCDPISEHNRLYWYRQTLGQGPEFLTYFQNEAQLEKSRLLSDRFSAERPKGSFSTLEIQRTEQGDSAMYLCASSSTSGSPGELFFGEGSRLTVL.

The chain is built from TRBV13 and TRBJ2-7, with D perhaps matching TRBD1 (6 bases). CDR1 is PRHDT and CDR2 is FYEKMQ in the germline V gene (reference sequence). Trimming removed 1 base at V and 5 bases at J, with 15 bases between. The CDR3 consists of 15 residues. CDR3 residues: CASSLDVNRVHEQYF. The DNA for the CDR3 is TGTGCCAGCAGCTTAGATGTAAACAGGGTCCACGAGCAGTACTTC.

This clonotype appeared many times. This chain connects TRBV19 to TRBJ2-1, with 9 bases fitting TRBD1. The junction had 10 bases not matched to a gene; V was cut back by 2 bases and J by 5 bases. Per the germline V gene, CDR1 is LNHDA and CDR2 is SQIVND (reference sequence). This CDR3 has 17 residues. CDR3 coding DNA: TGTGCCAGTAGTATACTAGAGACAGGGGGATACCACAATGAGCAGTTCTTC. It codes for CASSILETGGYHNEQFF.

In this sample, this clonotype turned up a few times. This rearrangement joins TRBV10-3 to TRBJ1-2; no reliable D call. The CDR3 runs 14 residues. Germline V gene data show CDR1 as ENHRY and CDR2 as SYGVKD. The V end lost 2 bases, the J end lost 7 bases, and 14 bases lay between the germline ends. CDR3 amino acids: CAISETVMGGGYTF. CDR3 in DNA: TGTGCCATCAGTGAGACAGTCATGGGCGGTGGCTACACCTTC.

The CDR3 sequence: CASSPQDRAGYGYTF. In DNA form, the CDR3 reads TGTGCCAGCAGCCCCCAGGACAGGGCCGGCTATGGCTACACCTTC. The chain links TRBV3-1 to TRBJ1-2; 8 bases align to TRBD1. Germline values: CDR1 LGHDT, CDR2 YNNKEL (reference sequence). The CDR3 is made up of 15 amino acids. V dropped 4 bases and J dropped 4; count of bases not matched to a gene: 8.